This TCR beta chain came from a study of vaccination and CD4 T cells after COVID-19. Study context: Overlapping spike peptides of SARS-CoV-2, HCoV-NL63, HCoV-OC43 and HCoV-229E stimulated the cells.

This clonotype has a handful of counts. Its specificity is unknown. There are 14 residues in the CDR3. Germline V gene data show CDR1 as SGHTA and CDR2 as FQGNSA. The V end lost 3 bases, the J end lost 0 bases, and 3 bases lay between the germline ends. The treatment is: approximately nine-day PBMC culture with coronavirus spike peptide pools or control peptides (ViraFEST assay). The Oncomine TCR Beta short-read assay sequenced DNA from cultured CD4+ T cells. TCRdb re-analysed the PCR reads in MiXCR, keeping a single row per CDR3 protein. The sample lists 18,000 or so distinct CDR3 sequences; approximately 52% were seen once.

The sample comprised CD4+ T cells from blood, cultured in vitro. This clonotype was obtained from a human donor who had recovered from COVID-19. The genes are TRBV7-2 and TRBJ2-6; unclear D gene. The CDR3 DNA is TGTGCCAGCAGCTTTCGCTCTGGGGCCAACGTCCTGACTTTC. Protein: CASSFRSGANVLTF. Filled out from reference TRBV7-2 and TRBJ2-6, the complete variable domain reads GAGVSQSPSNKVTEKGKDVELRCDPISGHTALYWYRQSLGQGLEFLIYFQGNSAPDKSGLPSDRFSAERTGGSVSTLTIQRTQQEDSAVYLCASSFRSGANVLTFGAGSRLTVL.